The 7 T cell receptor beta chains presented below share a single source sample, sequenced in a study of CD8 T cells in Susac syndrome. The RNA, about 0.45 to 1 ug, was put through reverse transcription using random hexamers. TCRdb recomputed calls from the immunoSEQ multiplex PCR reads with MiXCR, one row per CDR3 protein. Here the sample spans tens of thousands of distinct CDR3 sequences, around nine tenths being singletons. Sequencing used CD8+ T cells from PBMCs. The receptors originated from a human donor with multiple sclerosis.

This clonotype was observed a single time. The chain uses TRBV9 and TRBJ1-5; no reliable D call. This CDR3 region has 15 residues. The V end lost 6 bases, the J end lost 4 bases, and 17 bases lay between the germline ends. Germline CDR1 SGDLS, CDR2 YYNGEE. The DNA of the CDR3 is TGTGCCAGCAACCTAGGACCCTCCCCTAATCAGCCCCAGCATTTT. Translated: CASNLGPSPNQPQHF. Full variable domain (outside the CDR3, taken from reference TRBV9 and TRBJ1-5): DSGVTQTPKHLITATGQRVTLRCSPRSGDLSVYWYQQSLDQGLQFLIQYYNGEERAKGNILERFSAQQFPDLHSELNLSSLELGDSALYFCASNLGPSPNQPQHFGDGTRLSIL.

V is TRBV20-1 and J is TRBJ2-1; D call uncertain. The CDR3 runs to 10 residues. Germline V lookup: CDR1 DFQATT, CDR2 SNEGSKA (reference sequence). The V end lost 5 bases, the J end lost 8 bases, and 7 bases lay between the germline ends. CDR3 loop: CSAHTYEQFF. The CDR3 region has the DNA TGCAGTGCTCACACATATGAGCAGTTCTTC.

CDR3 in DNA: TGTGCCAGCACTTCCGACAGGCGCTCTGGCTCCTACGAGCAGTACTTC. Its translation: CASTSDRRSGSYEQYF. The J gene is TRBJ2-7, the V gene TRBV6-5, with D perhaps TRBD1 (6 bases). The CDR3 covers 16 residues. CDR1 and CDR2 from the germline V gene are MNHEY and SVGAGI. The V end was cut by 7 bases, the J end by 0 bases, with 19 bases between.

This chain joins TRBV2 and TRBJ2-3, with D possibly matching TRBD2 (5 bases). The germline V gene encodes CDR1 SNHLY and CDR2 FYNNEI. Between the trimmed V and J ends, which lost 1 base and 0 bases, there was a span of 8 bases. This CDR3 is 15 amino acids long. The CDR3 DNA reads TGTGCCAGCAGTGAAGGGTTAGCGAGCACAGATACGCAGTATTTT. As protein: CASSEGLASTDTQYF.

The J gene is TRBJ2-1, the V gene TRBV16; TRBD1 might be the D (6 bases). The CDR3 has 14 amino acids. CDR1 KGHSY and CDR2 FQNENV come from the germline V gene. Trimming stripped 0 bases from V and 4 bases from J, with 7 bases between. The CDR3 protein is CASSQSGAYNEQFF. The CDR3 DNA follows: TGTGCCAGCAGCCAATCGGGGGCTTACAATGAGCAGTTCTTC.

This sequence joins TRBV18 and TRBJ2-6, with a possible D match to TRBD2 (5 bases). The germline V gene has CDR1 KGHSH and CDR2 LQKENI. This CDR3 has 16 residues. V was cut by 1 base and J by 0 bases, with 7 bases left in between. CDR3 loop: CASSPLRDSGANVLTF. In DNA form, the CDR3 reads TGTGCCAGCTCACCACTTCGGGACTCTGGGGCCAACGTCCTGACTTTC.

The chain combines TRBV7-9 with TRBJ1-2, with 9 bases that match TRBD1. Germline CDR1 and CDR2: SEHNR and FQNEAQ (reference sequence). After removal of 5 bases from V and 8 bases from J, the junction contained 9 bases not matched to a gene. This CDR3 has 14 amino acids. The CDR3 DNA sequence: TGTGCCAGCAGCCCCACAGGGGGCGCGGGAGGCTACACCTTC. It codes for CASSPTGGAGGYTF.